This T cell receptor (beta chain) came from a study of T cell changes during pregnancy in multiple sclerosis. Assay used: immunoSEQ multiplex PCR; TCRdb lists only in-frame clones, some missing. Of about 64,000 clones detected, around 96% appear once; the ten largest clones hold roughly 2.4%. Germline CDR1 is GTSNPN and CDR2 is SVGIG (reference sequence). With 5 bases removed from V and 4 bases from J, the gap between germline ends came to 14 bases. This CDR3 comprises 13 residues. The TCR originated in a female donor with multiple sclerosis, enrolled in a pregnancy study. Sequencing was performed on CD8+ T cells from peripheral blood mononuclear cells, taken after pregnancy. J is TRBJ1-2 and V is TRBV30; the D gene is possibly TRBD1 (5 bases). CDR3 sequence reads: CAWQGLFSYGYTF. The CDR3 DNA reads TGTGCCTGGCAGGGATTGTTCAGCTATGGCTACACCTTC.